This T cell receptor (beta chain) was recorded in a study of cytomegalovirus exposure and HLA in healthy donors. Across the study: Some 85 million unique TCRs, all from HLA-typed donors, were included in an early release of the data. Findings and caveats of the study: Accurate predictions that matched the HLA-A and HLA-B alleles of most subjects were reportedly made from TCR beta sequences. Among immune exposure information, only CMV serostatus was available. In an earlier analysis, in 540 or so donors, most V segments appeared productive either ~87% or ~30% of the time.

Germline V CDR1 and CDR2: MNHEY, SVGAGI. The CDR3 covers 14 residues. Deletions cut 6 bases from V and 4 bases from J, with 15 bases between. Researchers ran the PCR with 60 Vbeta and 13 Jbeta primers. Produced via immunoSEQ multiplex PCR; TCRdb's table is partial and in-frame only. The profile shows approximately 160,000 clones, approximately 67% of them singletons. The sample holds a few counts of this clone. Its target is not known. This sequence joins TRBV6-5 and TRBJ1-1; D may be TRBD1 (5 bases). Sequencing was carried out using PBMCs. The clonotype was recovered from a woman aged 18-35 years in good health and CMV-seropositive. The CDR3 DNA follows: TGTGCCAGCAGCCCGGGCCTCGGGGGCACTGAAGCTTTCTTT. It encodes CASSPGLGGTEAFF.